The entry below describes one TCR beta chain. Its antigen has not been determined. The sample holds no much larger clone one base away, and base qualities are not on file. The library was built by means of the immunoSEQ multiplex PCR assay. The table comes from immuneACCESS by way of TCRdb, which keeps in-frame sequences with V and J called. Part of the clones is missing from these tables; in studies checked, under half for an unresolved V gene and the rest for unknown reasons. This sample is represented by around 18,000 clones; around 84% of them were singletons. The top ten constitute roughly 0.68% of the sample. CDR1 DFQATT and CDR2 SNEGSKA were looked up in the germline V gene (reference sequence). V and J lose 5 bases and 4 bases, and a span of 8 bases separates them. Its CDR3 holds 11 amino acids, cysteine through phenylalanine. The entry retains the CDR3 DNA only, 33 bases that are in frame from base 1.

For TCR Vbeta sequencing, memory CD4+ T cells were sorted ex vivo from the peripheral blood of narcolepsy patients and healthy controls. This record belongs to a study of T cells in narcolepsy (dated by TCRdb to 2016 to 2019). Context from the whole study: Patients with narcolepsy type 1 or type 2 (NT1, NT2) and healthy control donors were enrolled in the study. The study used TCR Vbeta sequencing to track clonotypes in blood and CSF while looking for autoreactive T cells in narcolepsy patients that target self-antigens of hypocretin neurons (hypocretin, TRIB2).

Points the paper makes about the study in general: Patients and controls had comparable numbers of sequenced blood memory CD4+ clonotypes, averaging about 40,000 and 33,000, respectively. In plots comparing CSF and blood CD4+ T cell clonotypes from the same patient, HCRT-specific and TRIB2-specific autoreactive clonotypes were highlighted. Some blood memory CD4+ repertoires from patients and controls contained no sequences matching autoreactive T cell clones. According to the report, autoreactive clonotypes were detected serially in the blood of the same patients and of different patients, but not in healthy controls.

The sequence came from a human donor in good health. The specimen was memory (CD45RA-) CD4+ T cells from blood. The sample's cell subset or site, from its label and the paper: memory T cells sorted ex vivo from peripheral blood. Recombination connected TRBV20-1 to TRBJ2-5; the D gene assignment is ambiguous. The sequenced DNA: TGCAGTGCTCGACTGGGAGAGACCCAGTACTTC. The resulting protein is CSARLGETQYF.